The source of this T cell receptor beta chain is a study of blood T cell repertoires in COVID-19. This table comes from immunoSEQ multiplex PCR, and its TCRdb copy is limited to in-frame clones, with some not included. The sample has 150,000 to 250,000 clones; roughly four fifths are singletons. Germline loops: CDR1 SGHAT, CDR2 FQNNGV. The V and J ends lost 1 base and 1 base respectively, with 6 bases between them. The length of the CDR3 is 14 residues. The sequenced sample consisted of PBMCs or T cells enriched from blood (not recorded which). The clonotype originates from a man between 40 and 49 years old who had recovered from COVID-19. The chain is built from TRBV11-2 and TRBJ2-3, with D tentatively TRBD1 (5 bases). Written as DNA, the CDR3 is TGTGCCAGCAGCTTAGGCAGGGGCACAGATACGCAGTATTTT. This codes for CASSLGRGTDTQYF.